This T cell receptor (beta chain) was sequenced in a study of OX40 agonist ivuxolimab in advanced cancers. Study-level information: Cohort: 82.7% men, mean age 60, aged about 23 to 80. Findings and limits, study-wide: Expanded clones were, on average, more numerous in CD8+ T cells than in CD4+.

Details on this clone: Antigen unknown.

Patients were ruled out by autoimmune disease history or systemic immunosuppression. Trimming left V 0 bases short and J 1 base short, with 7 bases between. This CDR3 contains 15 residues. The germline CDR1 and CDR2 sequences are SGHRS and YFSETQ. Method: immunoSEQ multiplex PCR; TCRdb's copy keeps in-frame clones and lacks some. The table includes tens of thousands of clones, roughly 80% detected once. The J gene is TRBJ2-2, the V gene TRBV5-1; D is ambiguous. The sample in question was CD4+ or CD8+ T cells sorted from blood, obtained in a trial of the OX40 agonist ivuxolimab. The TCR was taken from an adult with an advanced solid tumor such as melanoma, head and neck, liver or kidney cancer. This chain's CDR3 is CASSLDNRNTGELFF. CDR3 DNA: TGCGCCAGCAGCTTGGACAACAGGAACACCGGGGAGCTGTTTTTT.